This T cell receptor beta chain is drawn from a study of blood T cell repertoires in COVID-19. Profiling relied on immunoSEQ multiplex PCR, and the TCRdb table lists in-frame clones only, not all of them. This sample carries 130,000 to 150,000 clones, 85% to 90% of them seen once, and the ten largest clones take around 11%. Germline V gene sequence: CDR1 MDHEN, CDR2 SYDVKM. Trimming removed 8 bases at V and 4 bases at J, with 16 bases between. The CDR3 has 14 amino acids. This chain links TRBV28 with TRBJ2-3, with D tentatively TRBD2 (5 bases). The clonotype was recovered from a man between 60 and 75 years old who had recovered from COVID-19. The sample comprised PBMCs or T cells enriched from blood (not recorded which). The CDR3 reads CASGIGMRADTQYF. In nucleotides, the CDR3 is TGTGCCAGCGGTATCGGAATGCGGGCAGATACGCAGTATTTT.